This TCR beta chain was observed in a study of blood T cell repertoires in COVID-19. The wider study: COVID-19 samples from acute and convalescent phases originated in the United States, Italy and Spain. In each case, the material was cDNA or gDNA derived from T cells, B-cell-depleted T cells, or PBMCs.

This CDR3 spans 15 amino acids. With 4 bases removed from V and 7 bases from J, the gap between germline ends came to 20 bases. The germline V gene encodes CDR1 SNHLY and CDR2 FYNNEI. Clones were read by immunoSEQ multiplex PCR, and TCRdb kept only the in-frame ones, dropping some. The repertoire holds 390,000 or so clones, with approximately 87% as singletons. The cohort comprised adults aged about 18 to 100 years residing in 24 US areas. Each participant's cohort was designated according to participant-reported clinical history. The source of this sequence is a woman aged 45-59 years who had recovered from COVID-19. The sequenced sample consisted of PBMCs or T cells enriched from blood (not recorded which). V is TRBV2 and J is TRBJ2-7; the D gene is possibly TRBD2 (6 bases). The CDR3 sequence is CASSGGASAFGEQYF. In DNA form, the CDR3 reads TGTGCCAGCAGTGGGGGAGCTAGCGCCTTTGGGGAGCAGTACTTC.